This record concerns one TCR beta chain sequence. Its antigen is unknown. Base-call qualities are not available, and no considerably larger clone is one nucleotide away. Taken with the paper, the label for time point translates to: after trial treatment. This specimen's treatment or condition label, per the study, means: LDRT plus nivolumab, ipilimumab, low-dose cyclophosphamide and aspirin (RACIN trial). Donors were enrolled in RACIN, a single-arm phase I dose-escalation trial in which nivolumab, ipilimumab, aspirin, low-dose cyclophosphamide and low-dose radiotherapy were combined. Patients with advanced, TIL-negative solid tumors were considered eligible. The entry originates in a study of low-dose radiotherapy and immunotherapy resistance in tumors (dated by TCRdb to the early 2020s). For context, the study as a whole: In Cohort 1, each fraction delivered 0.5 Gy every 2 weeks, and the prescribed total PTV dose was 6.5 Gy. Patients in Cohort 2 were given 1 Gy per fraction every two weeks, for a total of 13 Gy across 26 weeks. Nivolumab and ipilimumab were both given intravenously, with nivolumab at a 240 mg flat dose every two weeks and ipilimumab at 1 mg/kg every six weeks. Every two weeks, patients got intravenous cyclophosphamide at 200 mg/m2, given one day ahead of each radiation and immunotherapy administration. Patients took aspirin 300 mg orally once daily for four cycles, starting on cycle 1 day 1. No randomization into treatment groups was done for the people taking part in the trial. The translational analysis covered eight patients: three from the first dose cohort and the first five from the second dose cohort.

V trim: 4 bases; J trim: 2 bases; unmatched bases: 3. The cysteine opens and the phenylalanine closes a CDR3 of 15 amino acids. Kept here is only the CDR3 DNA, which spans 45 bases and is read in frame from base 1. The germline V gene provides CDR1 MNHEY and CDR2 SVGEGT. The instrument was an Illumina HiSeq 2500. To make first-strand cDNA, Superscript III was used along with a set of TRAV- and TRBV-specific primers so that both the TCRalpha and TCRbeta chains were covered. A roughly 20-cycle PCR with Phusion amplified the TCRs, pairing a constant-region primer with the adapter that was attached to the V primers. The MessageAmp II aRNA Amplification Kit was used to amplify the isolated mRNA, with in vitro transcription run for around 15 hours at 37 degrees C. The Dynabeads mRNA DIRECT Purification Kit was used to isolate mRNA for TCR sequencing. Indexed Illumina adapters were added in a second Phusion PCR of 25 cycles, after which AMPure XP beads were used to purify the products. On the authors' methods: Custom Perl scripts pooled TCR sequences encoding the same protein, removed out-of-frame sequences and computed each clonotype's abundance. Any TCR sequence supported by only a single read was excluded from analysis. Among the metrics used to describe the repertoires were Shannon entropy, Gini index, clonality, richness, and the frequency of TCRs shared between repertoires. Using fastp at Q25 and MiXCR, TCRdb reprocessed the public reads and kept productive beta chains. For every CDR3 protein sequence, its rows merge into one entry that carries the most common genes and DNA. What appears here as the V and J calls and clone size reflects TCRdb's work, not the paper's. Counted in this sample were some 46,000 distinct CDR3 sequences; less than 30% of them appeared once. The ten largest account for around 10% of the sample.

This TCR was sampled from a male donor with prostate cancer. The chain is assembled from TRBV6-2 or TRBV6-3 and TRBJ1-5, with 9 bases aligning to TRBD1. Sample: PBMCs, taken after low-dose radiotherapy plus immunotherapy. This receptor carries the CDR3 CASSSYRGRNQPQHF. In nucleotides, the sequence is TGTGCCAGCAGTTCCTACAGGGGGCGCAATCAGCCCCAGCATTTT.